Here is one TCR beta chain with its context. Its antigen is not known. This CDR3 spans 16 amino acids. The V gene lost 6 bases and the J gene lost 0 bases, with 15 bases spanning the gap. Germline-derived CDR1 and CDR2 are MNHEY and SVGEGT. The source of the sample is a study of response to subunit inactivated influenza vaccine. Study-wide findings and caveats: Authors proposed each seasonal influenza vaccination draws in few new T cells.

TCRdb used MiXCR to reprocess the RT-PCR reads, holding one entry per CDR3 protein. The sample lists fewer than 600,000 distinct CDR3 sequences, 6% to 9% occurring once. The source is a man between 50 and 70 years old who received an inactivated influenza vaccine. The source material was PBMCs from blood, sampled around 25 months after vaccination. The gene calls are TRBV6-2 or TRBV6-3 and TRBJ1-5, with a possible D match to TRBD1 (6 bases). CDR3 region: CASSPGQLYSNQPQHF. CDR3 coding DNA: TGTGCCAGCAGCCCGGGACAACTATATAGCAATCAGCCCCAGCATTTT.